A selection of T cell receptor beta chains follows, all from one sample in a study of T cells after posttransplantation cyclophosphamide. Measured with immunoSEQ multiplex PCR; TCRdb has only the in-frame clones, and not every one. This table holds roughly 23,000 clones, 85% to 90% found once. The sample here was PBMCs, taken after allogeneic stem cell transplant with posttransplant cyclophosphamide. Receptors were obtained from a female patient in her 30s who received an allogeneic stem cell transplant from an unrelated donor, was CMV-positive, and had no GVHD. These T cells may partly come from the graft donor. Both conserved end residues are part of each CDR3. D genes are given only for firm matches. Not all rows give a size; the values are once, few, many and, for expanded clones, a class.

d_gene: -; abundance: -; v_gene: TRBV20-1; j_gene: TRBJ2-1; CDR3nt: TGCAGTGCCACGGAGGGGGAGCAGTTCTTC; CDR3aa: CSATEGEQFF
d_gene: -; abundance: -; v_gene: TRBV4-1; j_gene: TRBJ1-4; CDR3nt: TGCGCCAGCAGCCAAGATGGGCAGGTTGCAACTAATGAAAAACTGTTTTTT; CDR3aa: CASSQDGQVATNEKLFF
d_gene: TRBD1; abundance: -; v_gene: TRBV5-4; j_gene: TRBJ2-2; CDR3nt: TGTGCCAGCACCGCAGGGGGCCCCGGCGGGGAGCTGTTTTTT; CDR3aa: CASTAGGPGGELFF
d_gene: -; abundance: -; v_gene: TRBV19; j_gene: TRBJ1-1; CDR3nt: TGTGCCAGTAGTATACCCAGGGTCAACACTGAAGCTTTCTTT; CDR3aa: CASSIPRVNTEAFF
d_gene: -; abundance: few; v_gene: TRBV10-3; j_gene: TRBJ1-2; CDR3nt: TGTGCCATCAGCCAAAGCCGGGAGGACGGCTACACCTTC; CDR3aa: CAISQSREDGYTF
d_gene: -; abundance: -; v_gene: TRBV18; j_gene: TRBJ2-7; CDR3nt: TGTGCCAGCTCACCAGTTCCGCGTTACTACGAGCAGTACTTC; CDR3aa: CASSPVPRYYEQYF
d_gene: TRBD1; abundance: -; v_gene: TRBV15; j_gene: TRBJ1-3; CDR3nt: TGTGCCACAGCCCCCCGGGGAAGGGGGCGAAACACCATATATTTT; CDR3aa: CATAPRGRGRNTIYF
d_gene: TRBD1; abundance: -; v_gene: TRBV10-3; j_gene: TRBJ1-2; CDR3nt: TGTGCCATCAGTGAAGGACAGGGGGCTCACTATGGCTACACCTTC; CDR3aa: CAISEGQGAHYGYTF
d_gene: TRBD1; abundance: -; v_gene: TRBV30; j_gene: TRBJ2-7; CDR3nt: TGTGCCTGGAACACCTCGACCCGGACAGGGAGTTTC; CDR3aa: CAWNTSTRTGSF
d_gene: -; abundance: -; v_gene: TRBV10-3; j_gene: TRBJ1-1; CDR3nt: TGTGCCATCAGGGACAGCATGAACACTGAAGCTTTCTTT; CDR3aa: CAIRDSMNTEAFF
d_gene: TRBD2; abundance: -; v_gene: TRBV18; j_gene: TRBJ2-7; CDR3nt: TGTGCCAGCTCGCCGCGGGGGTTACCTACCTACGAGCAGTACTTC; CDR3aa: CASSPRGLPTYEQYF
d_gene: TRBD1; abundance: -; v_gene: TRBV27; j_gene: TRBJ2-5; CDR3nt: TGTGCCAGCAGTTTAAAGCCCGCCGGGACAGAATTCAGGTTAGCCCGGGAGACCCAGTACTTC; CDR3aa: CASSLKPAGTEFRLARETQYF
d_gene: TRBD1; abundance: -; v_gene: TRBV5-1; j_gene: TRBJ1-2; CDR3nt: TGCGCCAGCGGCTTGGCCTCAGGGGGCGCGAATGGCTACACCTTC; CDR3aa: CASGLASGGANGYTF
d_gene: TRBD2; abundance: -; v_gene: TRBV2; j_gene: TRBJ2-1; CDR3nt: TGTGCCAGCACCGAAATAACGCGGGGGGTAACCTACAATGAGCAGTTCTTC; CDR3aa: CASTEITRGVTYNEQFF
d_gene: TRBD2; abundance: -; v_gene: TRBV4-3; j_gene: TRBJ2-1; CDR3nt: TGCGCCAGCAGCCAAGGAGCGGGGGGTTTGTCGGGTGAGCAGTTCTTC; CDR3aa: CASSQGAGGLSGEQFF